This T cell receptor beta chain came from a study of T cell responses to AZD1222 COVID-19 vaccine. Findings of the study overall: Seropositive status at baseline applied to only a handful of AZD1222 recipients. Donors in the cohort were predominantly white British and more often female, and clonal diversity was possibly underestimated. Among spike-specific TCRs, nearly half reportedly target unmutated variant regions.

Sequencing was performed with immunoSEQ multiplex PCR; in TCRdb, only in-frame clones are kept and a portion is missing. The profile covers about 85,000 clones, with under 95% appearing a single time and about 3% taken by the ten largest. A word on this clone: Its specificity is unknown.

The specimen was peripheral blood, collected on day 0 of AZD1222 vaccination. The TCR originated in an adult in good health.

The CDR3, as DNA: TGTGCCAGCAGACATGGCGGGAGCTCTGGAAACACCATATATTTT. This gives the protein CASRHGGSSGNTIYF. The rearrangement uses TRBV6-5 and TRBJ1-3; the D is unclear. CDR3 length: 15 residues. The V end was cut by 6 bases, the J end by 0 bases, with 12 bases between. CDR1 and CDR2 from the germline V gene are MNHEY and SVGAGI.